The T cell receptor (beta chain) under discussion was sequenced for a study of glioma-infiltrating T cells (dated by TCRdb to the mid-2010s). With regard to the full study: The study sequenced TCR alpha- and beta-chain repertoires from glioma tissue, from non-neoplastic brain tissue and from matched peripheral blood mononuclear cells. To gauge divergence between tissue and blood T-cell populations, every tissue-infiltrating repertoire was compared against the peripheral blood repertoire from the same patient. Three low-grade glioma patients, roughly 8 primary glioblastoma patients, and three non-glioma patients who contributed non-neoplastic brain tissue made up the paired cohort.

From the germline V gene, CDR1 is SNHLY and CDR2 is FYNNEI. V loses 6 bases of germline sequence and J loses 2 bases, and the interval between the two ends is 10 bases. Inclusive of the bounding cysteine and phenylalanine, the CDR3 is 13 residues long. Only CDR3 DNA remains: 39 bases, in frame from the first base. In its sample, this clonotype was seen many times. Its target antigen remains unknown. No base quality values were provided; no much bigger clone lies one nucleotide off. TCR alpha and beta CDR3 regions were amplified with the iRepertoire nested amplicon-rescue multiplex PCR (arm-PCR) platform from RNA. One-step reverse transcription and amplification used roughly 100-450 ng of tissue mRNA or PBMC total RNA as input. Following bead purification, Illumina adapters were added by a secondary multiplex PCR, and the libraries were gel-purified between 200 and 400 bp. Libraries carried internal 6-nucleotide barcodes used for demultiplexing. Sequencing of libraries was performed on an Illumina MiSeq with 2x220 or 2x250 nucleotide paired-end reads. The published analysis was carried out like this. Paired reads were merged using FLASH 1.2.11 and were aligned to the GRCh37 human genome using BWA-MEM, after which TRA and TRB reads were extracted. For V and J assignment, an IMGT-derived reference of cassette sequences and CDR3 motifs that included pseudogenes was used. Three-frame translation of reads was performed, and productive CDR3s were defined as those with a C...FGXG motif and no stop codons. Clonotypes were defined as unique combinations of V-J cassette pair and CDR3 amino acid sequence. Reads were filtered by Hamming distance, with the threshold set by the sequence error rate of each sample in mapped regions. TCRdb trimmed public reads at Q25 via fastp, called clones via MiXCR and kept in-frame beta chains. Every entry covers one CDR3 protein and lists the most common genes and DNA from its rows. TCRdb, not the authors, supplied the V and J calls. The table for this sample lists approximately 140,000 distinct CDR3 sequences; more than 20% of them were counted only once. The ten largest clonotypes hold 27% of the sample.

The investigation overall reported the following: VJ-independent divergence between tissue and blood was lower than expected in non-neoplastic patients but higher than expected in all gliomas, particularly low-grade gliomas. Small numbers underpinned the group comparisons: under ten glioblastoma patients, three low-grade glioma patients and three non-neoplastic patients. Tissue and blood shared very few CDR3 sequences, a result attributed to high CDR3 diversity and limited sampling.

The sample taken for sequencing was glioma tissue, nonneoplastic brain tissue, or PBMCs (not recorded which). The receptor comes from a human donor with low-grade glioma or glioblastoma, undergoing nonglioma brain surgery, or in good health (not recorded which). The chain uses TRBV2 and TRBJ1-2, with no confident D gene call. CDR3 reads: CASRDGENYGYTF. The DNA is as follows: TGTGCCAGCAGGGACGGCGAGAACTATGGCTACACCTTC. With all but the CDR3 taken from the reference TRBV2 and TRBJ1-2 genes, the full variable domain is: EPEVTQTPSHQVTQMGQEVILRCVPISNHLYFYWYRQILGQKVEFLVSFYNNEISEKSEIFDDQFSVERPDGSNFTLKIRSTKLEDSAMYFCASRDGENYGYTFGSGTRLTVV.